Below are 8 T cell receptor beta chains sequenced from a single sample in a study of CD8 T cells in Susac syndrome. When the RNA was reverse transcribed, random hexamers were used with an input of roughly 0.5 to 1 ug. TCRdb re-analysed the immunoSEQ multiplex PCR reads in MiXCR, keeping a single row per CDR3 protein. The sample shows 100,000 to 150,000 distinct CDR3 sequences, just under 95% of them seen only once. Sequencing input: CD4+ T cells from PBMCs. These receptors were collected from a human donor in good health.

The chain recombines TRBV5-4 with TRBJ2-1; D call uncertain. CDR1 and CDR2 from the germline V gene are SGHNT and YYREEE (reference sequence). The CDR3 is 14 amino acids. V was clipped by 3 bases and J by 0 bases, with 7 bases between them. For the CDR3, the DNA is TGTGCCAGCAGCTCTAAAAGCTCCTACAATGAGCAGTTCTTC. This translates into CASSSKSSYNEQFF.

The V gene is TRBV27, the J gene TRBJ2-1; D might be TRBD1 (8 bases). The CDR3 has 17 residues. V was shortened by 4 bases and J by 2 bases, with 18 bases between the two germline ends. Germline CDR1 reads MNHEY; CDR2 reads SMNVEV (reference sequence). In DNA, the CDR3 is TGTGCCAGCAGTTCAAGCCGACAGGGGAGGGCCTACAATGAGCAGTTCTTC. This translates into CASSSSRQGRAYNEQFF.

The chain has TRBV5-1 and TRBJ1-1; TRBD1 aligns across 9 bases. Germline V gene lookup returns CDR1 SGHRS and CDR2 YFSETQ. The ends lost 0 bases at V and 4 bases at J; junction bases unmatched: 7. CDR3 length equals 16 residues. The CDR3 sequence: CASSLDWDRVATEAFF. CDR3 nucleotide sequence: TGCGCCAGCAGCTTGGACTGGGACAGGGTGGCCACTGAAGCTTTCTTT.

This chain's CDR3 is CASSPTTVNYGYTF. CDR3 bases: TGTGCCAGCTCCCCTACGACAGTTAACTATGGCTACACCTTC. The genes are TRBV18 and TRBJ1-2, with D possibly TRBD1 on 5 matching bases. The length of the CDR3 is 14 residues. Germline-derived CDR1 and CDR2 are KGHSH and LQKENI. The V gene lost 6 bases and the J gene lost 1 base, with 12 bases spanning the gap.

This chain connects TRBV19 to TRBJ1-5; D remains ambiguous. V was pared by 3 bases and J by 1 base, with 13 bases between. CDR3 length: 16 residues. CDR1 and CDR2 from the germline V gene are LNHDA and SQIVND (reference sequence). CDR3 sequence reads: CASSIGAGVSNQPQHF. The CDR3 nucleotides read TGTGCCAGTAGTATCGGAGCAGGAGTGAGCAATCAGCCCCAGCATTTT.

The table lists this clonotype with a count of one. V and J are TRBV10-3 and TRBJ2-7; possibly TRBD1 or TRBD2 for D (6 bases each). Trimming shortened V by 4 bases and J by 1 base, and 20 bases separated the two germline ends. This CDR3 is 17 amino acids long. Germline V lookup: CDR1 ENHRY, CDR2 SYGVKD. The CDR3 region is CAISGRVGKGGSYEQYF. CDR3 DNA: TGTGCCATCAGTGGAAGAGTGGGAAAGGGGGGATCCTACGAGCAGTACTTC.

The chain joins TRBV2 to TRBJ1-4; D ambiguous. This CDR3 is 14 amino acids long. The germline gives CDR1 SNHLY, CDR2 FYNNEI. Between the trimmed V and J ends, which lost 6 bases and 4 bases, there was a span of 12 bases. CDR3 sequence (DNA): TGTGCCAGCAGGTTAAACCTCGGTAATGAAAAACTGTTTTTT. Amino acid sequence: CASRLNLGNEKLFF.

This clonotype was seen just once. V gene TRBV20-1 combines with J gene TRBJ1-2, with TRBD1 matching over 8 bases. The CDR3 totals 14 residues. The V segment lost 7 bases and the J segment 0 bases; nucleotides outside the gene matches: 7. Germline CDR1 is DFQATT and CDR2 is SNEGSKA (reference sequence). This CDR3 reads CSGGLTGANYGYTF. The CDR3, as DNA: TGCAGTGGAGGGTTGACAGGGGCTAACTATGGCTACACCTTC.